A selection of T cell receptor beta chains follows, all from one sample in a study of response to subunit inactivated influenza vaccine. TCRdb re-called the RT-PCR reads through MiXCR, storing one row per CDR3 protein. The sample includes roughly 650,000 distinct CDR3 sequences, approximately 14% of them seen just once. The source was PBMCs from blood, collected 11 to 12 days after vaccination. The receptors here all came from a man in his forties or fifties who received an inactivated influenza vaccine. Each CDR3 is given with its conserved first and last residue. Each record gives: V gene, J gene, clone size, D gene, CDR3 protein, CDR3 DNA. D genes are given only for firm matches. Where a row states a size, it is once, few, many or the class of an expanded clone; other rows omit it.

>TRBV4-1|TRBJ2-1|few|TRBD2
CASSQVPAGGPYNEQFF
TGCGCCAGCAGCCAAGTTCCGGCGGGAGGTCCTTACAATGAGCAGTTCTTC
>TRBV7-2|TRBJ2-1|NA|TRBD2
CASSLRAGVGDEQFF
TGTGCCAGCAGCTTAAGAGCGGGGGTCGGGGATGAGCAGTTCTTC
>TRBV6-1|TRBJ2-2|NA|NA
CASSTGLKSGELFF
TGTGCCAGCAGTACAGGACTAAAGTCCGGGGAGCTGTTTTTT
>TRBV2|TRBJ2-1|few|NA
CASSTGRSYNEQFF
TGTGCCAGCAGTACGGGACGGAGCTACAATGAGCAGTTCTTC
>TRBV29-1|TRBJ2-7|many|TRBD1
CSVTTRDRGIHEQYF
TGCAGCGTTACGACTCGGGACAGGGGCATCCACGAGCAGTACTTC
>TRBV14|TRBJ2-1|NA|NA
CASSQGWMWNEQFF
TGTGCCAGCAGCCAAGGCTGGATGTGGAATGAGCAGTTCTTC
>TRBV4-1|TRBJ2-1|many|NA
CASSIHSADNEQFF
TGCGCCAGCAGCATACACTCAGCTGACAATGAGCAGTTCTTC
>TRBV29-1|TRBJ1-1|few|NA
CSVTMNTEAFF
TGCAGTGTTACAATGAACACTGAAGCTTTCTTT
>TRBV20-1|TRBJ2-3|NA|NA
CSASVDSGGTDTQYF
TGCAGTGCGTCAGTAGACAGTGGAGGGACAGATACGCAGTATTTT
>TRBV7-9|TRBJ1-3|few|NA
CASSLSNRARNTIYF
TGTGCCAGCAGCTTATCTAACAGGGCCCGAAACACCATATATTTT
>TRBV5-4|TRBJ2-1|NA|NA
CASSLPRGISYNEQFF
TGTGCCAGCAGCTTGCCCCGGGGGATCTCCTACAATGAGCAGTTCTTC
>TRBV15|TRBJ1-6|few|NA
CATSRDGRGYNSPLHF
TGTGCCACCAGCAGAGATGGACGGGGATATAATTCACCCCTCCACTTT
>TRBV3-1|TRBJ2-5|NA|NA
CASSQLVLQETQYF
TGTGCCAGCAGCCAGCTGGTACTACAAGAGACCCAGTACTTC
>TRBV5-1|TRBJ2-2|few|NA
CASYPSGGGELFF
TGCGCCAGCTACCCCTCCGGGGGCGGGGAGCTGTTTTTT
>TRBV4-2|TRBJ2-1|many|TRBD2
CASSHGLAGGNIEQFF
TGTGCCAGCAGCCACGGGCTAGCGGGAGGGAACATTGAGCAGTTCTTC
>TRBV18|TRBJ2-7|NA|NA
CASSPRKGELLYEQYF
TGTGCCAGCTCACCAAGAAAGGGGGAATTGCTCTACGAGCAGTACTTC
>TRBV4-2|TRBJ2-2|NA|NA
CASSREQGLAGELFF
TGTGCCAGCAGCCGGGAGCAGGGGCTCGCCGGGGAGCTGTTTTTT
>TRBV6-1|TRBJ1-2|few|TRBD1
CASSKGGTGEYGYTF
TGTGCCAGCAGCAAAGGGGGGACAGGCGAATATGGCTACACCTTC
>TRBV27|TRBJ2-6|NA|NA
CASSFRGLAGANVLTF
TGTGCCAGCAGTTTTCGGGGACTTGCTGGGGCCAACGTCCTGACTTTC
>TRBV20-1|TRBJ1-3|few|TRBD1
CSATGQGANGNTIYF
TGCAGTGCCACCGGGCAGGGGGCGAACGGAAACACCATATATTTT
>TRBV29-1|TRBJ2-2|few|NA
CSVGGTKTTTGELFF
TGCAGCGTTGGGGGAACCAAGACTACTACCGGGGAGCTGTTTTTT
>TRBV20-1|TRBJ2-7|few|NA
CSARDLLTSYEQYF
TGCAGTGCTAGAGATCTCTTGACCTCCTACGAGCAGTACTTC
>TRBV19|TRBJ2-7|few|TRBD1
CASRAGQGAYEQYF
TGTGCCAGTAGGGCGGGACAGGGAGCCTACGAGCAGTACTTC
>TRBV20-1|TRBJ2-7|few|TRBD1
CSARNDRGVYEQYF
TGCAGTGCTAGAAATGACAGGGGCGTTTACGAGCAGTACTTC
>TRBV20-1|TRBJ2-3|many|NA
CSASNDQPGPDTQYF
TGCAGTGCTAGTAATGATCAGCCCGGACCAGATACGCAGTATTTT
>TRBV2|TRBJ2-5|few|TRBD1
CASSQPGQGLETQYF
TGTGCCAGCAGTCAACCGGGACAGGGATTAGAGACCCAGTACTTC
>TRBV4-1|TRBJ1-5|NA|TRBD1
CASSQVKGDRVGQPQHF
TGCGCCAGCAGCCAAGTTAAGGGTGACAGGGTAGGACAGCCCCAGCATTTT
>TRBV7-3|TRBJ2-7|NA|NA
CASSLDRMGEQYF
TGTGCCAGCAGCTTAGACAGGATGGGCGAGCAGTACTTC
>TRBV4-3|TRBJ1-4|few|TRBD1
CASSQGTGSKEKLFF
TGCGCCAGCAGCCAAGGGACAGGTTCCAAAGAAAAACTGTTTTTT
>TRBV10-2|TRBJ2-1|NA|TRBD2
CASSDRSGGRGNEQFF
TGCGCCAGCAGTGATCGTAGCGGGGGGAGGGGCAATGAGCAGTTCTTC
>TRBV5-1|TRBJ1-1|many|NA
CASSLATADDEAFF
TGCGCCAGCAGCTTGGCCACGGCAGATGATGAAGCTTTCTTT
>TRBV11-2|TRBJ2-3|few|NA
CASARGAIDTQYF
TGTGCCAGCGCTAGGGGGGCCATAGATACGCAGTATTTT
>TRBV6-2/TRBV6-3|TRBJ2-7|NA|NA
CASSNSPGTTAYEQYF
TGTGCCAGCAGTAACTCCCCCGGGACAACCGCCTACGAGCAGTACTTC
>TRBV25-1|TRBJ2-3|few|NA
CATRGTEASTDTQYF
TGCGCGACGAGGGGGACGGAGGCTAGCACAGATACGCAGTATTTT
>TRBV4-3|TRBJ1-6|once|NA
CASSQGQLYNSPLHF
TGCGCCAGCAGCCAAGGACAGCTCTATAATTCACCCCTCCACTTT
>TRBV20-1|TRBJ2-3|NA|NA
CSASRAGPKDTQYF
TGCAGTGCTAGCCGGGCAGGGCCAAAAGATACGCAGTATTTT
>TRBV4-3|TRBJ2-6|few|NA
CASSQERPFSSGANVLTF
TGCGCCAGCAGCCAAGAGCGGCCCTTTAGCTCTGGGGCCAACGTCCTGACTTTC
>TRBV2|TRBJ1-6|few|NA
CASRGPRYNSPLHF
TGTGCCAGCAGGGGGCCTCGGTATAATTCACCCCTCCACTTT
>TRBV9|TRBJ1-2|NA|NA
CASSVVGGDYGYTF
TGTGCCAGCAGCGTAGTCGGGGGGGACTATGGCTACACCTTC
>TRBV20-1|TRBJ2-1|few|TRBD2
CSAEWVAGVNEQFF
TGCAGTGCGGAGTGGGTAGCGGGAGTCAATGAGCAGTTCTTC
>TRBV29-1|TRBJ2-5|NA|NA
CSVDTVTKTQYF
TGCAGCGTTGATACCGTCACAAAGACCCAGTACTTC
>TRBV7-2|TRBJ2-1|few|TRBD2
CASTRQREYEQFF
TGTGCCAGCACTCGGCAGCGGGAGTACGAGCAGTTCTTC
>TRBV29-1|TRBJ2-1|few|TRBD2
CSAVDLAGVNEQFF
TGCAGCGCCGTTGACCTAGCGGGGGTCAATGAGCAGTTCTTC
>TRBV7-2|TRBJ2-2|NA|NA
CASSLLSGTGELFF
TGTGCCAGCAGCTTGCTTAGTGGTACCGGGGAGCTGTTTTTT
>TRBV27|TRBJ2-1|few|TRBD2
CASYGLAGDNEQFF
TGTGCCAGCTACGGACTAGCGGGAGACAATGAGCAGTTCTTC
>TRBV18|TRBJ2-1|few|TRBD1
CASSPRTGDYNEQFF
TGTGCCAGCTCACCTCGGACAGGGGACTACAATGAGCAGTTCTTC
>TRBV29-1|TRBJ1-2|many|TRBD1
CSVERGGRGNYGYTF
TGCAGCGTTGAACGGGGGGGCAGGGGGAACTATGGCTACACCTTC
>TRBV29-1|TRBJ2-1|few|NA
CSVGSERNEQFF
TGCAGCGTTGGGTCAGAGCGGAATGAGCAGTTCTTC
>TRBV20-1|TRBJ1-5|NA|TRBD1
CSARLGQELEPQHF
TGCAGTGCTAGACTCGGACAGGAACTTGAACCCCAGCATTTT
>TRBV29-1|TRBJ2-2|many|NA
CSVDRSNTGELFF
TGCAGCGTTGACAGATCGAACACCGGGGAGCTGTTTTTT
>TRBV20-1|TRBJ2-1|few|TRBD2
CSAHPAGYNEQFF
TGCAGTGCCCACCCAGCGGGGTACAATGAGCAGTTCTTC
>TRBV7-2|TRBJ1-6|few|NA
CASSPGDLISSPLHF
TGTGCCAGCAGCCCAGGAGATCTCATTAGTTCACCCCTCCACTTT
>TRBV11-2|TRBJ1-1|few|NA
CASSSYRGGIMNTEAFF
TGTGCCAGCAGCTCATACCGGGGGGGGATAATGAACACTGAAGCTTTCTTT
>TRBV6-1|TRBJ2-1|NA|NA
CASQRDLYNEQFF
TGTGCCAGCCAAAGGGATCTCTACAATGAGCAGTTCTTC
>TRBV7-2|TRBJ2-5|NA|NA
CASSLDIYGRETQYF
TGTGCCAGCAGCTTAGATATCTATGGAAGGGAGACCCAGTACTTC
>TRBV7-2|TRBJ2-2|NA|TRBD2
CASAGRDGGAHTGELFF
TGTGCCAGCGCAGGACGGGACGGGGGGGCCCACACCGGGGAGCTGTTTTTT
>TRBV6-5|TRBJ2-3|many|NA
CASSYSISAPSDADTQYF
TGTGCCAGCAGTTACTCGATTTCCGCCCCGAGCGACGCAGATACGCAGTATTTT
>TRBV30|TRBJ2-1|few|TRBD2
CAWDPGLGPFDEQFF
TGTGCCTGGGACCCGGGACTAGGGCCTTTTGATGAGCAGTTCTTC